The 26 T cell receptor beta chains reported below all come from one sample, sequenced in a study of STAT3 mutations in large granular lymphocyte leukemia (dated by TCRdb to the late 2010s). Overall study results and their limits: All T-LGLL patients had at least one immunodominant TCRbeta clonotype, and roughly half had multiple immunodominant subclonotypes.

For these TCRs, the target antigens are not known. Library generation was performed with the immunoSEQ multiplex PCR assay. Entries here come from immuneACCESS through TCRdb and include only in-frame sequences with V and J called. Some clones fail to appear in such tables; in the studies checked, an unresolved V gene covers under half of the shortfall, and the cause of the remainder is unknown. The sample contains some 15,000 clones, more than 65% of them found a single time. The top ten clonotypes cover roughly half of the sample. Sequencing was carried out using peripheral blood mononuclear cells. All receptors derive from a man in his fifties or sixties with T-cell large granular lymphocyte leukemia. Some clones in this sample may be carry-over from other donors' samples. The age is the age at diagnosis.

This sequence joins TRBV28 and TRBJ2-1; maybe TRBD2 (5 bases). The ends were cut back, 7 bases at V and 10 bases at J, with 17 bases in the middle. CDR3 length equals 13 residues. From germline, CDR1 is MDHEN and CDR2 SYDVKM. The DNA for the CDR3 is TGTGCCAGCAAAGGGCCGGGGTCCCAGGAGCAGTTCTTC. Translation: CASKGPGSQEQFF.

About this clone itself: Other DNA sequences from this sample encode an identical CDR3 as well. V usage is TRBV30 and J usage is TRBJ1-2; 11 bases line up with TRBD1. This CDR3 contains 15 residues. CDR1 GTSNPN and CDR2 SVGIG come from the germline V gene (reference sequence). Trimming took 0 bases from V and 1 from J; bases not matched to a gene: 1. The DNA of the CDR3 is TGTGCCTGGAGTGTGGGGACAGGGGGTAACTATGGCTACACCTTC. This codes for CAWSVGTGGNYGYTF.

This chain links TRBV19 with TRBJ2-2, with 8 bases aligning to TRBD1. Germline V CDR1 and CDR2: LNHDA, SQIVND (reference sequence). V was clipped by 10 bases and J by 5 bases; unmatched bases: 15. This CDR3 is built from 16 residues. CDR3 protein: CATSRRQGAGTGELFF. In nucleotides, the CDR3 is TGTGCCACCTCTAGGAGGCAGGGGGCGGGAACCGGGGAGCTGTTTTTT.

V gene TRBV18 combines with J gene TRBJ2-3; 9 nucleotides line up with TRBD1. V lost 4 bases and J lost 1; bases outside the gene matches: 3. The CDR3 runs 15 residues. The germline V gene encodes CDR1 KGHSH and CDR2 LQKENI. The CDR3 loop reads CASSLRTGGTDTQYF. CDR3 coding DNA: TGTGCCAGCTCACTACGGACAGGGGGCACAGATACGCAGTATTTT.

The rearrangement links TRBV10-2 to TRBJ2-3, with D possibly TRBD1 on 5 matching bases. Per the germline V gene, CDR1 is WSHSY and CDR2 is SAAADI. V was clipped by 0 bases and J by 3 bases, with 10 bases between them. The CDR3 runs to 15 residues. The CDR3 coding sequence is TGCGCCAGCAGTGAGTCGTTAGCAGGGACAGATACGCAGTATTTT. Translation: CASSESLAGTDTQYF.

The rearrangement joins TRBV2 to TRBJ2-7; D is tentatively TRBD1 or TRBD2 (5 bases each). Between the trimmed V and J ends, which lost 6 bases and 4 bases, there was a span of 16 bases. Per the germline V gene, CDR1 is SNHLY and CDR2 is FYNNEI. CDR3 length equals 14 residues. This CDR3 is CASSGTRRGYEQYF. CDR3 bases: TGTGCCAGCAGCGGGACCCGCCGCGGGTACGAGCAGTACTTC.

CDR3 in amino acids: CASSQRGVADTQYF. CDR3 nucleotides: TGCGCCAGCAGCCAACGGGGAGTGGCAGATACGCAGTATTTT. The chain has TRBV4-3 and TRBJ2-3, with D possibly TRBD2 on 5 matching bases. V lost 2 bases and J lost 4, with 10 bases in between. The CDR3 spans 14 residues. Germline lookup yields CDR1 LGHNA and CDR2 YSLEER.

This clone was counted once. The chain couples TRBV30 to TRBJ2-7; D unclear. Between the trimmed V and J ends, which lost 4 bases and 2 bases, there was a span of 6 bases. The CDR3 totals 11 residues. Germline CDR1 GTSNPN, CDR2 SVGIG (reference sequence). Written as DNA, the CDR3 is TGTGCCTGGACAGGTCCCTACGAGCAGTACTTC. Amino acids: CAWTGPYEQYF.

The J gene is TRBJ2-3, the V gene TRBV29-1, with 7 positions matching TRBD1. Trimming removed 1 base from V and 0 bases from J; junction bases left unmatched: 7. Looked up from germline, CDR1 is SQVTM and CDR2 is ANQGSEA. The CDR3 length is 16 residues. The CDR3 bases are TGCAGCGTTGAAGGCCTCCCACAGGGGAGCACAGATACGCAGTATTTT. Translated: CSVEGLPQGSTDTQYF.

The chain joins TRBV18 to TRBJ2-7; D is unresolved. The CDR3 extends over 13 amino acids. The germline gives CDR1 KGHSH, CDR2 LQKENI. V was shortened by 3 bases and J by 5 bases, with 11 bases between the two germline ends. This CDR3 reads CASSPRSPDEQYF. The CDR3 nucleotides are TGTGCCAGCTCACCCCGGAGTCCAGACGAGCAGTACTTC.

V is TRBV30 and J is TRBJ1-5; no clear D gene. Germline-derived CDR1 and CDR2 are GTSNPN and SVGIG (reference sequence). There are 13 residues in the CDR3. V was shortened by 2 bases and J by 4 bases, with 9 bases between the two germline ends. CDR3 in amino acids: CAWSPHRNQPQHF. CDR3 sequence (DNA): TGTGCCTGGAGTCCACATCGGAATCAGCCCCAGCATTTT.

This chain uses TRBV10-3 with TRBJ2-3, with D unclear. Per germline, CDR1 ENHRY and CDR2 SYGVKD. Trimming removed 8 bases at V and 6 bases at J, with 12 bases between. The CDR3 is 12 amino acids. The CDR3, as DNA: TGTGCCATCGGTCTAGATTCCGATACGCAGTATTTT. It translates to CAIGLDSDTQYF.

The chain uses TRBV28 and TRBJ2-1, with 14 bases fitting TRBD2. The germline gives CDR1 MDHEN, CDR2 SYDVKM. This CDR3 has 15 amino acids. V shed 7 bases and J 6 bases; nucleotides not matched to a gene: 5. CDR3 residues: CASNPGTSGSNEQFF. CDR3 DNA: TGTGCCAGCAACCCCGGGACTAGCGGGAGCAATGAGCAGTTCTTC.

CDR3 nucleotides: TGTGCCAGCAGCGTAGAAGCCGACCGCTCCTACAATGAGCAGTTCTTC. Amino acid sequence: CASSVEADRSYNEQFF. The chain recombines TRBV9 with TRBJ2-1; D ambiguous. V shed 0 bases and J shed 0 bases, with 10 bases lying between them. Germline values: CDR1 SGDLS, CDR2 YYNGEE. CDR3 length: 16 amino acids. The full variable domain, completed using reference TRBV9 and TRBJ2-1, is DSGVTQTPKHLITATGQRVTLRCSPRSGDLSVYWYQQSLDQGLQFLIQYYNGEERAKGNILERFSAQQFPDLHSELNLSSLELGDSALYFCASSVEADRSYNEQFFGPGTRLTVL.

The sample holds one count of this clone. J is TRBJ2-2 and V is TRBV7-2; no firm D call. Trimming left V 0 bases short and J 5 bases short, with 10 bases between. The CDR3 has 15 residues. CDR1 is SGHTA and CDR2 is FQGNSA in the germline V gene. CDR3 DNA: TGTGCCAGCAGCTTAGCGATTGTCGGGACCGGGGAGCTGTTTTTT. It specifies CASSLAIVGTGELFF.

The chain is built from TRBV5-1 and TRBJ2-2, with D tentatively TRBD1 (5 bases). Trimming shortened V by 3 bases and J by 5 bases, and 8 bases separated the two germline ends. There are 13 residues in the CDR3. From germline, CDR1 is SGHRS and CDR2 YFSETQ. The CDR3 sequence is CASSSGLTGELFF. For the CDR3, the DNA is TGCGCCAGCAGCTCAGGGTTGACCGGGGAGCTGTTTTTT.

The rearrangement joins TRBV5-6 to TRBJ1-1, with D unresolved. Per the germline V gene, CDR1 is SGHDT and CDR2 is YYEEEE. This CDR3 spans 12 amino acids. V dropped 3 bases and J dropped 6 bases, with 9 bases sitting between them. The CDR3 is CASSSSTAEAFF. In DNA form, the CDR3 reads TGTGCCAGCAGCTCGTCGACGGCTGAAGCTTTCTTT.

V gene TRBV10-3 combines with J gene TRBJ1-3; D gene uncertain. CDR3 length: 16 residues. The V gene lost 3 bases and the J gene lost 0 bases, with 12 bases spanning the gap. Germline loops: CDR1 ENHRY, CDR2 SYGVKD. CDR3 bases: TGTGCCATCAGTGAACTAGCCCGGATCTCTGGAAACACCATATATTTT. It codes for CAISELARISGNTIYF.

V and J are TRBV27 and TRBJ1-2, with 7 bases lining up with TRBD1. The V gene end was trimmed by 3 bases and the J gene end by 2 bases; junction bases not matched to a gene: 0. The V gene's germline CDR1 is MNHEY and CDR2 SMNVEV (reference sequence). CDR3 length: 13 amino acids. CDR3 region: CASSLGQNYGYTF. DNA of the CDR3: TGTGCCAGCAGTTTGGGACAGAACTATGGCTACACCTTC.

V and J are TRBV29-1 and TRBJ2-1; 11 bases match TRBD2. V dropped 3 bases and J dropped 4; count of bases not matched to a gene: 2. This CDR3 region has 14 residues. CDR1 and CDR2 from the germline V gene are SQVTM and ANQGSEA. CDR3 DNA: TGCAGCGTTGAGGGACTAGCGGCATACAATGAGCAGTTCTTC. As protein: CSVEGLAAYNEQFF.

The V gene is TRBV29-1, the J gene TRBJ1-1; D remains ambiguous. V was cut by 5 bases and J by 6 bases, with 13 bases left in between. Germline CDR1 is SQVTM and CDR2 is ANQGSEA. This CDR3 is built from 12 residues. For the CDR3, the DNA is TGCAGCGTTTCCTCAACAGCATCTGAAGCTTTCTTT. This translates into CSVSSTASEAFF.

This chain joins TRBV9 and TRBJ2-3; D may be TRBD1 (5 bases). The germline CDR1 and CDR2 sequences are SGDLS and YYNGEE. V lost 2 bases to trimming and J lost 1 base, with 8 bases between them. The CDR3 length is 14 residues. The DNA for the CDR3 is TGTGCCAGCAGCGTGACAGACCGCACAGATACGCAGTATTTT. Protein sequence: CASSVTDRTDTQYF.

The chain recombines TRBV2 with TRBJ2-7, with 9 bases matching TRBD1. The CDR3 spans 14 residues. V lost 9 bases to trimming and J lost 3 bases; unmatched junction nucleotides: 9. Germline CDR1 and CDR2: SNHLY and FYNNEI. CDR3 region: CASTPGQGSYEQYF. The CDR3 bases are TGTGCCAGTACGCCGGGACAGGGCAGCTACGAGCAGTACTTC. The full variable domain, with the rest looked up from reference TRBV2 and TRBJ2-7, is EPEVTQTPSHQVTQMGQEVILRCVPISNHLYFYWYRQILGQKVEFLVSFYNNEISEKSEIFDDQFSVERPDGSNFTLKIRSTKLEDSAMYFCASTPGQGSYEQYFGPGTRLTVT.

CDR3 amino acids: CAREDLRGDTQYF. CDR3 sequence (DNA): TGTGCACGGGAGGACCTCCGGGGAGATACGCAGTATTTT. The rearrangement links TRBV30 to TRBJ2-3; 7 positions agree with TRBD2. CDR1 is GTSNPN, CDR2 SVGIG, per germline (reference sequence). This CDR3 is 13 amino acids long.

The table lists this clone with a few counts. The chain couples TRBV18 to TRBJ1-5; TRBD1 matches 12 bases. Trimming at V came to 6 bases and at J to 6 bases, leaving 9 bases not matched to a gene. Per germline, CDR1 KGHSH and CDR2 LQKENI. This CDR3 comprises 16 residues. CDR3 in DNA: TGTGCCAGCTCCCACACCGGGACAGGGGGCTCTCAGCCCCAGCATTTT. Translated, it gives CASSHTGTGGSQPQHF. Full variable domain (missing parts from reference TRBV18 and TRBJ1-5): NAGVMQNPRHLVRRRGQEARLRCSPMKGHSHVYWYRQLPEEGLKFMVYLQKENIIDESGMPKERFSAEFPKEGPSILRIQQVVRGDSAAYFCASSHTGTGGSQPQHFGDGTRLSIL.

A few counts support this clone. This rearrangement joins TRBV18 to TRBJ2-5; possibly TRBD2 for D (7 bases). The CDR3 is 15 residues long. Trimming stripped 6 bases from V and 2 bases from J, with 16 bases between. Per germline, CDR1 KGHSH and CDR2 LQKENI. The CDR3 here is CASSQLGGGQETQYF. The CDR3 region has the DNA TGTGCCAGCTCGCAGCTGGGAGGGGGACAAGAGACCCAGTACTTC.